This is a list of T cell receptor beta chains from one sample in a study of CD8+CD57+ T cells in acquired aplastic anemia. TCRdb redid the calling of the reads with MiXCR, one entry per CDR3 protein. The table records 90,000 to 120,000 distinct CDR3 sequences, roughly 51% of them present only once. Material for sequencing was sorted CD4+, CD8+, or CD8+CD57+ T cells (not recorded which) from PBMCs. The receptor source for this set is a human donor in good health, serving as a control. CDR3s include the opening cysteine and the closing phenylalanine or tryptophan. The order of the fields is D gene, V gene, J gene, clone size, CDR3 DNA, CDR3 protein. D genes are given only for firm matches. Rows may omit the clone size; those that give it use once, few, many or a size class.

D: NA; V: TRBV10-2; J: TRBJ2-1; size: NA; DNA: TGCGCCAGCAAGCTACGGGGATCCTACAATGAGCAGTTCTTC; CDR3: CASKLRGSYNEQFF
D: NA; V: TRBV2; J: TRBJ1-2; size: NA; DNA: TGTGCCAGCGCGTCGACAGCGTCGCATTATGGCTACACCTTC; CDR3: CASASTASHYGYTF
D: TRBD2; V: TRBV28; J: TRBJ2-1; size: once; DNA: TGTGCCAGCACTTTGATAGCGGGAGGGAACAATGAGCAGTTCTTC; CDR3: CASTLIAGGNNEQFF
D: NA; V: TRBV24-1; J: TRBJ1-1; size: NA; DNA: TGTGCCACCAGGGGGGTGGGCACTGAAGCTTTCTTT; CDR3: CATRGVGTEAFF
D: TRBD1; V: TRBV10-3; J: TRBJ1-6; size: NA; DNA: TGTGCCATCAGTGAGTCGGGACAGCCCTATTCACCCCTCCACTTT; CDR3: CAISESGQPYSPLHF
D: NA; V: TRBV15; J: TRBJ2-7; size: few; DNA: TGTGCCACCAGCAGAGCAGGGGCTAACTACGAGCAGTACTTC; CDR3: CATSRAGANYEQYF
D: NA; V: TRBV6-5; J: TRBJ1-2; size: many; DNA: TGTGCCAGCAGTTACCAGGGAAGCAGCTACACCTTC; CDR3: CASSYQGSSYTF
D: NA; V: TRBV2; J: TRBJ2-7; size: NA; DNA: TGTGCCAGCAGGAGAGGTGGTTACGAGCAGTACTTC; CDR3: CASRRGGYEQYF
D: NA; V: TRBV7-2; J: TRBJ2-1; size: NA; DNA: TGTGCCAGCAGCTTAAGTTTAGGGCAGGGGGAGCAGTTCTTC; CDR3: CASSLSLGQGEQFF
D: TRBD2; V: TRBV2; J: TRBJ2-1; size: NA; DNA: TGTGCCAGCAGGACTAGCGGGGGGCGGTCGCAGTTCTTC; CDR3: CASRTSGGRSQFF
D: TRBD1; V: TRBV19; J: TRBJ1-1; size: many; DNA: TGTGCCAGTAGTAACTCAAGGGGGCTGAACACTGAAGCTTTCTTT; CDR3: CASSNSRGLNTEAFF
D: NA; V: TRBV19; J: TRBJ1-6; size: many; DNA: TGTGCCAGTAGTATGATTCTGGGTAATCCACCCCTCCACTTT; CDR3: CASSMILGNPPLHF
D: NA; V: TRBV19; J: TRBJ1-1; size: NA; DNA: TGTGCCACCATCGACCGAGGGAGGCAAAAAGCTTTCTTT; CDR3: CATIDRGRQKAFF
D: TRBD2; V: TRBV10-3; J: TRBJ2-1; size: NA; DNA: TGTGCCACCGGGGGGGCCTCGTTCTTC; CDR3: CATGGASFF
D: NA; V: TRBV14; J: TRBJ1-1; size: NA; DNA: TGTGCCAGCAGCCTCCACCCGGGGGCTGAAGCCTTCTTT; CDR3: CASSLHPGAEAFF
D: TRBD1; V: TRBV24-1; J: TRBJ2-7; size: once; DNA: TGTGCCACCAGTGATGGGACAGGTGCCTACGAGCAGTACTTC; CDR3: CATSDGTGAYEQYF
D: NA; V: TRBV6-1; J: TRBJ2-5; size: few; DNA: TGTGCCAGCACCTTGACAGGGCGGGAAGAGGCCCAGTACTTC; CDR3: CASTLTGREEAQYF
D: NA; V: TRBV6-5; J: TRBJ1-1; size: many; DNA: TGTGCCAGCAGTTACTCGCCCCAGGGGAACACTGAAGCTTTCTTT; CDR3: CASSYSPQGNTEAFF
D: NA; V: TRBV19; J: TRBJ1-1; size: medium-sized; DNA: TGTGCCAGTATGTCCAGGGCAGGTGAAGCTTTCTTT; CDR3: CASMSRAGEAFF
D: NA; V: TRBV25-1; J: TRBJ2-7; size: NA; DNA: TGTGCCAGCAGTGGGGGGGGCAGGGGGCAGTACTTC; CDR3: CASSGGGRGQYF
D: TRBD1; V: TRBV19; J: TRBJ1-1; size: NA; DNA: TGTGCCAGTAACAGGGGGAACACTGAAGCTTTCTTT; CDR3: CASNRGNTEAFF
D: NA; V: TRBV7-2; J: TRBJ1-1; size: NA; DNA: TGTGCCAGCAGCCCGAGAATGGAAGCTTTCTTT; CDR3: CASSPRMEAFF
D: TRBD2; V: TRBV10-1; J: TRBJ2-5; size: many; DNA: TGCGCCAGCAGTGAGGAGCGGGGGGCTGGAGAGACCCAGTACTTC; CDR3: CASSEERGAGETQYF
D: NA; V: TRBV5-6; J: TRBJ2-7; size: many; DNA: TGTGCCAGCATCCAATCTGGGGTCTCCTACGAGCAGTACTTC; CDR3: CASIQSGVSYEQYF
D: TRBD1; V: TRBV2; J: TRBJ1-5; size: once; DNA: TGTGCCAGCAGTGTATTGGGACAGGGTCGAAATCAGCCCCAGCATTTT; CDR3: CASSVLGQGRNQPQHF
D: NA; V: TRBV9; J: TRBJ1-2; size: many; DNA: TGTGCCAGCAGCGTAGCTAGCGGGCCGAACTTCTATGGCTACACCTTC; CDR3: CASSVASGPNFYGYTF
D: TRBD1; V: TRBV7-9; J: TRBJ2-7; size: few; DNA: TGTGCCAGCAGCTTAGGAGGACAGGGGGTCGAGCAGTACTTC; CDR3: CASSLGGQGVEQYF
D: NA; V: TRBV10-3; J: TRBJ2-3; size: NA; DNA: TGTGCCATCAGTGAGTCGGACACCCGCACAGATACGCAGTATTTT; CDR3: CAISESDTRTDTQYF
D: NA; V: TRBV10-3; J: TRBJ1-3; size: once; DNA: TGTGCCATCAGTGAAGTGCCGGGGGCTGTTGGAAACACCATATATTTT; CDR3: CAISEVPGAVGNTIYF
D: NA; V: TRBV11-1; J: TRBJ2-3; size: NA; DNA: TGTGCCAGCAGTCCAAATACCGGGCTAGCGCCAGATACGCAGTATTTT; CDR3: CASSPNTGLAPDTQYF
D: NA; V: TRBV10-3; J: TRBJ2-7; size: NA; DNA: TGTGCCATCAGTGGAGAGACAGGGAGCGGGTCCTACGAGCAGTACTTC; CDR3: CAISGETGSGSYEQYF
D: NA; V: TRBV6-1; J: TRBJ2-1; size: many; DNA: TGTGCCAGCAGTCCAGGAGCCATTAATGAGCAGTTCTTC; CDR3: CASSPGAINEQFF
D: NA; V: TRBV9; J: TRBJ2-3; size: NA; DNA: TGTGCCAGCAGCGTAGGCGTGGGTAGCACAGATACGCAGTATTTT; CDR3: CASSVGVGSTDTQYF
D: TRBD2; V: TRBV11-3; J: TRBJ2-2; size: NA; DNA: TGTGCCAGCAGCCAAGCCCCGGTACTAGCGGAGCTGCTTTTT; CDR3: CASSQAPVLAELLF
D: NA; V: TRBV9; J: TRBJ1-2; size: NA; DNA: TGTGCCAGCAGCCCCGAGGTGCAGGGCTATGGCTACACCTTC; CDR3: CASSPEVQGYGYTF
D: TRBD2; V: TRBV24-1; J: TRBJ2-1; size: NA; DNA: TGTGCCACCAGTGATCCGGGACTAGTGGGCTACAATGAGCAGTTCTTC; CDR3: CATSDPGLVGYNEQFF
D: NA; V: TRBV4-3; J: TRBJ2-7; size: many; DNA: TGCGCCAGCAGCCAAGAGTACGCGGCCTCCTACGAGCAGTACTTC; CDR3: CASSQEYAASYEQYF
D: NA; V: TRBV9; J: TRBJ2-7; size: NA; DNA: TGTGCCAGCAGCGTAGGACTTGGGATGACCTACGAGCAGTACTTC; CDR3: CASSVGLGMTYEQYF
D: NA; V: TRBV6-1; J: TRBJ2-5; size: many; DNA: TGTGCCGTGGAAGACCCATCCGGAGAGACCCAGTACTTC; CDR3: CAVEDPSGETQYF
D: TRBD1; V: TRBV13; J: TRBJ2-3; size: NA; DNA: TGTGCCAGCAATGCAGGGGGCGCAGATACGCAGTATTTT; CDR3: CASNAGGADTQYF
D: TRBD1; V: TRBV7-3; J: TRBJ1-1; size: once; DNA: TGTGCCAGCAGCCTCCGACAGGGAGGTAGCACTGAAGCTTTCTTT; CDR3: CASSLRQGGSTEAFF
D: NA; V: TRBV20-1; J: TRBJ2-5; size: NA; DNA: TGCAGTGCTAACGAGGGGCAGGAGACCCAGTACTTC; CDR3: CSANEGQETQYF
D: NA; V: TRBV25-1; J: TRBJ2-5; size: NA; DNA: TGTGCCAGCAGTCTCGGGCCGCTGCTGGGGGAGACCCAGTACTTC; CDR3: CASSLGPLLGETQYF
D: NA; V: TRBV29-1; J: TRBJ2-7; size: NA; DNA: TGCAGCGTTGAGTCCAGGGAATACGAGCAGTACTTC; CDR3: CSVESREYEQYF
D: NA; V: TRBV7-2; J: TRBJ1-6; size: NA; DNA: TGTGCCAGCAGCTTAGCTTTCGGGGGCGCCTATAATTCGCCCCTCCGCTTT; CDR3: CASSLAFGGAYNSPLRF
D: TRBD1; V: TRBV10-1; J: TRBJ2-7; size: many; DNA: TGCGCCAGCAGTGCCTACAGGGGCGCTAGTTTAAACGAGCAGTACTTC; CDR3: CASSAYRGASLNEQYF
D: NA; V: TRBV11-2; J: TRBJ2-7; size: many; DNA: TGTGCCAGCAGCTTCCCTGTTGTGGAGAGCTCCTACGAGCAGTACTTC; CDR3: CASSFPVVESSYEQYF
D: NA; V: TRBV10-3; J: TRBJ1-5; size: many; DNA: TGTGCCACCCGGTTATATAGCAATCAGCCCCAGCATTTT; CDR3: CATRLYSNQPQHF
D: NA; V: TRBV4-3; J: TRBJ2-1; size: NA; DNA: TGCGCCAGCAGCCAAGCTAACCCTAGGGGTGAGCAGTTCTTC; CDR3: CASSQANPRGEQFF
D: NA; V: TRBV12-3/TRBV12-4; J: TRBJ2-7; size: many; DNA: TGTGCCAGCAGTTTAACGGAGAGCTCCTACGAGCAGTACTTC; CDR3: CASSLTESSYEQYF
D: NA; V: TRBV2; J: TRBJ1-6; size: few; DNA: TGTGCCAGCAGTGAATGGGTTCGGACACCCCTCCACTTT; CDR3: CASSEWVRTPLHF
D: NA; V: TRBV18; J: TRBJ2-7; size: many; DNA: TGTGCCAGCTCACCACGACAGTCCTACGAGCAGTACTTC; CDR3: CASSPRQSYEQYF
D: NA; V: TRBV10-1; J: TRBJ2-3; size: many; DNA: TGCGCCAGCAGTGCCGTACTGACAGGCGCCAACCGCACAGATACGCAGTATTTT; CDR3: CASSAVLTGANRTDTQYF
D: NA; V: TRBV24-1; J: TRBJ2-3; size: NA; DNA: TGTGCCACCAGTGATTGGGGAGCGGTCACAGATACGCAGTATTTT; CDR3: CATSDWGAVTDTQYF
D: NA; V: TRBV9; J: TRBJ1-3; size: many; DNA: TGTGCCAGCAGCGTCGGACAGCTAGGTGGAAACACCATATATTTT; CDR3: CASSVGQLGGNTIYF